These 11 T cell receptor beta chains were sequenced from one sample in a study of T-cell reconstitution after alpha-beta-depleted transplantation in children. For TCRbeta, the library was prepared with unique molecular identifiers. TCRdb re-analysed the PCR reads in MiXCR, keeping a single row per CDR3 protein. The sample contains fewer than 150,000 distinct CDR3 sequences, 20% to 25% of which appear only once. The sample in question was PBMCs, mostly from graft donor cells, obtained 180 days after TCRalphabeta/CD19-depleted stem cell transplant. Receptors were obtained from a male patient between 2 and 10 years old who had a stem cell transplant for chronic granulomatous disease, so the T cells may come from the graft donor.

This clonotype was recorded a few times. This chain joins TRBV12-3 or TRBV12-4 and TRBJ2-1; TRBD2 might be the D (5 bases). CDR3 length: 16 amino acids. V lost 6 bases, J lost 1 base, and 16 bases lay in between. The CDR3 protein is CASSRLPDESYNEQFF. The CDR3 coding sequence is TGTGCCAGCAGCCGACTACCGGACGAGTCCTACAATGAGCAGTTCTTC.

This clonotype has a count of ten or more. The chain couples TRBV20-1 to TRBJ2-3; TRBD2 is a possible D gene (6 bases). The length of the CDR3 is 13 residues. V was trimmed by 3 bases and J by 5 bases, leaving 12 bases between them. Germline-derived CDR1 and CDR2 are DFQATT and SNEGSKA (reference sequence). DNA of the CDR3: TGCAGTGCTAGGGACCTCGGGGGAGATACGCAGTATTTT. Translation: CSARDLGGDTQYF.

This clonotype was counted between two and nine times. The chain links TRBV7-2 to TRBJ1-5, with no clear D. The V gene's germline CDR1 is SGHTA and CDR2 FQGNSA. The CDR3 contains 15 residues. Trimming stripped 4 bases from V and 6 bases from J, with 16 bases between. CDR3 amino acids: CASSSINIMRQPQHF. The CDR3 DNA sequence: TGTGCCAGCAGCTCGATAAACATAATGCGTCAGCCCCAGCATTTT.

This chain joins TRBV20-1 and TRBJ2-5; D is unresolved. Germline assignment: CDR1 DFQATT and CDR2 SNEGSKA (reference sequence). This CDR3 has 13 residues. V was pared by 5 bases and J by 4 bases, with 14 bases between. Written as DNA, the CDR3 is TGCAGTGCTCCTCTTATTGTAGGAGAGACCCAGTACTTC. It yields the protein CSAPLIVGETQYF.

This clonotype showed up just a few times. The chain has TRBV5-8 and TRBJ2-1; possible D gene TRBD1, 6 bases. Trimming shortened V by 4 bases and J by 7 bases, and 15 bases separated the two germline ends. Germline V lookup: CDR1 SGHTS, CDR2 YDEGEE. The CDR3 is 14 amino acids. The CDR3 bases are TGTGCCAGCAGCCCAGGGGTGGAGCGGAATGAGCAGTTCTTC. This codes for CASSPGVERNEQFF.

As to this clonotype: This may stem from a read error, because a much larger clone lies one nucleotide away. This likely comes from a read error, as the CDR3 has no conserved phenylalanine or tryptophan at its end. V gene TRBV20-1 combines with J gene TRBJ2-1; 10 bases agree with TRBD2. The J segment lost 6 bases and the V segment lost 3 bases, leaving 8 bases of the junction unmatched. This CDR3 is built from 15 residues. Germline values: CDR1 DFQATT, CDR2 SNEGSKA (reference sequence). The CDR3 reads CSASRSGRGGNEQFL. The CDR3, as DNA: TGCAGTGCTAGTAGGAGCGGGAGGGGTGGCAATGAGCAGTTCTTG.

The genes are TRBV7-8 and TRBJ1-1; TRBD1 might be the D (6 bases). CDR1 and CDR2 from the germline V gene are SGHVS and FQNEAQ. Trimming cost V 0 bases and J 1 base, with 15 bases left between them. This CDR3 is 17 amino acids long. The CDR3 DNA reads as TGTGCCAGCAGCTTAGCGTGGGAACAGGGAGGGAACACTGAAGCTTTCTTT. Translated, it gives CASSLAWEQGGNTEAFF.

This clonotype was picked up many times. The V gene is TRBV7-6, the J gene TRBJ1-1, with 10 bases fitting TRBD1. With 3 bases clipped from V and 10 bases from J, the junction kept 8 bases outside the gene matches. Germline V gives CDR1 SGHVS, CDR2 FNYEAQ. The CDR3 length is 14 residues. The CDR3 DNA follows: TGTGCCAGCAGCTTGGGACAGGGGAGAGGAGGAGCTTTCTTT. It encodes CASSLGQGRGGAFF.

This clonotype was counted at least ten times. This chain uses TRBV29-1 with TRBJ1-1; no firm D call. The length of the CDR3 is 14 residues. Deletions cut 7 bases from V and 1 base from J, with 16 bases between. The V gene's germline CDR1 is SQVTM and CDR2 ANQGSEA. This CDR3 reads CSAKGRAGNTEAFF. For the CDR3, the DNA is TGCAGCGCCAAAGGGAGGGCTGGGAACACTGAAGCTTTCTTT.

The J gene is TRBJ2-5, the V gene TRBV10-3; a possible D gene is TRBD1 (6 bases). Trimming shortened V by 11 bases and J by 5 bases, and 18 bases separated the two germline ends. From germline, CDR1 is ENHRY and CDR2 SYGVKD. The CDR3 runs 13 residues. The CDR3 is CAGDPGHGETQYF. DNA for the CDR3: TGTGCCGGCGACCCGGGACATGGGGAGACCCAGTACTTC.

The chain couples TRBV6-2 or TRBV6-3 to TRBJ2-1; 7 positions match TRBD2. J lost 5 bases, V lost 5 bases, and 24 bases had no gene match. CDR3 length: 20 residues. From germline, CDR1 is MNHEY and CDR2 SVGEGT. The CDR3: CASSPLCERGGGLRDNEQFF. In DNA form, the CDR3 reads TGTGCCAGCAGTCCACTATGTGAGCGGGGAGGAGGTTTACGGGACAATGAGCAGTTCTTC.